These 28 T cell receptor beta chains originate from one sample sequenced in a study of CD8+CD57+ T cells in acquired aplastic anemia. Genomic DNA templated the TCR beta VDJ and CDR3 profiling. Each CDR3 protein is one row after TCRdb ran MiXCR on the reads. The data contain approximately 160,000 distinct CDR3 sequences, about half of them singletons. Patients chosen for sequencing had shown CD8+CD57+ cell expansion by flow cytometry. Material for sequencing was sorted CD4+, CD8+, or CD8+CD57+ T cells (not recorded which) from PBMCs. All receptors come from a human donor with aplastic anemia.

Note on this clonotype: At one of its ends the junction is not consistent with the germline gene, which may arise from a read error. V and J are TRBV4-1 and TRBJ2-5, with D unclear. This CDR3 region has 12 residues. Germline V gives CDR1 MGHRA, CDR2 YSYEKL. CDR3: CASSQPQETRYF. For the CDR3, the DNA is TGCGCCAGCAGCCAGCCCCAAGAGACCCGGTACTTC.

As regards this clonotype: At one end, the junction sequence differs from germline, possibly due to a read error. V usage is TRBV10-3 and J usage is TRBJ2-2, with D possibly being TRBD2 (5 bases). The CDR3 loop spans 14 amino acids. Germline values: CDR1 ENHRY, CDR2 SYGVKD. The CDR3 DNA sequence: TGTGCCATCAGTCGCGCAGCGAACATCGGGGAGCTGCTTTTT. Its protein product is CAISRAANIGELLF.

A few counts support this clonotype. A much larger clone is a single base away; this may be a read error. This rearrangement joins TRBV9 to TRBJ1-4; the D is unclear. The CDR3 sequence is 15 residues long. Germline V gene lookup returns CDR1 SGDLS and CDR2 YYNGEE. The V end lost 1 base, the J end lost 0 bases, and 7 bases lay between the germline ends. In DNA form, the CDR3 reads TGTGCCAGCAGCGTAACTGCCGCAACTAATGAAAAACTGTTTTTT. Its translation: CASSVTAATNEKLFF.

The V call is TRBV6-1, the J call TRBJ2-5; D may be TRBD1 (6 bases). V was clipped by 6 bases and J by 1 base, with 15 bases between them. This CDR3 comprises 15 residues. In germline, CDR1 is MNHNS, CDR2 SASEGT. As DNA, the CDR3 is TGTGCCAGCAGCCAACCCAGGGGATCCCAAGAGACCCAGTACTTC. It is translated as CASSQPRGSQETQYF.

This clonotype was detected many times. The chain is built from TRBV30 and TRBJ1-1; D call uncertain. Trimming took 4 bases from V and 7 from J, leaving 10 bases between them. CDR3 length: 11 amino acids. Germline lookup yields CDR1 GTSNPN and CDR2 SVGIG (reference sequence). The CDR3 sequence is CAWKGGFEAFF. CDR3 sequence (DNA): TGTGCCTGGAAGGGAGGGTTTGAAGCTTTCTTT.

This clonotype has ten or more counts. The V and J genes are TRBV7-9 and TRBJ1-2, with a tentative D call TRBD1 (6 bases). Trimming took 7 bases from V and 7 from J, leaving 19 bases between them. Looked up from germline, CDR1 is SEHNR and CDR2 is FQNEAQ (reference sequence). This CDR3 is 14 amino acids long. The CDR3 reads CASIRQEVASGYTF. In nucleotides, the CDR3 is TGTGCCAGCATCCGACAGGAAGTCGCTAGTGGCTACACCTTC.

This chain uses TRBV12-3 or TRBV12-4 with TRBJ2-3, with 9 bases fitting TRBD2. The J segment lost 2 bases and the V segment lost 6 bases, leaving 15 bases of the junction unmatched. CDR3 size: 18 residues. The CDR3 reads CASSLPWGLAGITDTQYF. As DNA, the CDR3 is TGTGCCAGCAGCCTCCCCTGGGGGCTAGCGGGGATCACAGATACGCAGTATTTT.

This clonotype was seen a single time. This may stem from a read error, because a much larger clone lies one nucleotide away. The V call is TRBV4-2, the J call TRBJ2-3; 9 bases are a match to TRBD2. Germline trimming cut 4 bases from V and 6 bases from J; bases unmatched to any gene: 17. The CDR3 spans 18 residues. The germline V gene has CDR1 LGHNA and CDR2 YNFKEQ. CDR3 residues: CASSPNYRLAEGRDTQYF. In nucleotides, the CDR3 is TGTGCCAGCAGCCCGAACTACAGACTAGCGGAAGGGCGGGATACGCAGTATTTT.

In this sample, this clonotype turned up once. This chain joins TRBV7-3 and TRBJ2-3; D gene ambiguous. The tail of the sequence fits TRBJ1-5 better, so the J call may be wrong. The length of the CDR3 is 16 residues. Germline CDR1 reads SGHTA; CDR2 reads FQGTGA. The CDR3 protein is CASSLGSLGLTDTQHF. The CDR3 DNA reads TGTGCCAGCAGCTTAGGCAGCCTTGGCCTCACAGATACGCAGCATTTT.

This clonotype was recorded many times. The DNA for the CDR3 is TGCGCCAGCAGCTTACAGGGAGGTGGGCAAGAGACCCAGTACTTC. It codes for CASSLQGGGQETQYF. The chain carries TRBV5-1 and TRBJ2-5; tentatively, D is TRBD1 or TRBD2 (6 bases each). The germline V gene encodes CDR1 SGHRS and CDR2 YFSETQ. This CDR3 region has 15 residues. Trimming pared 2 bases from V and 2 bases from J, leaving 13 bases between.

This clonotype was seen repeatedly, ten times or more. The CDR3 sequence is CASSQGAGGGDTQYF. In DNA form, the CDR3 reads TGTGCCAGCAGCCAAGGAGCGGGAGGGGGAGATACGCAGTATTTT. The gene calls are TRBV3-1 and TRBJ2-3, with 10 bases identical to TRBD2. Germline CDR1 and CDR2: LGHDT and YNNKEL (reference sequence). V lost 1 base, J lost 5 bases, and 3 bases stayed unmatched. The CDR3 sequence is 15 residues long.

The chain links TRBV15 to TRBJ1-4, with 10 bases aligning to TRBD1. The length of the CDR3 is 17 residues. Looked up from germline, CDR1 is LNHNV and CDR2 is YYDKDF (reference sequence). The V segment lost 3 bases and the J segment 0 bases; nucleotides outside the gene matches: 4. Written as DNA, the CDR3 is TGTGCCACCAGCAGTGGACAGGGGGGGACAACTAATGAAAAACTGTTTTTT. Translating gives CATSSGQGGTTNEKLFF.

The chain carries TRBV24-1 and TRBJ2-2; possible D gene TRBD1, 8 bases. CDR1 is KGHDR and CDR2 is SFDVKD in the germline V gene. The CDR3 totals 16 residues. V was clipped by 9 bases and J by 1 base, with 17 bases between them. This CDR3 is CATCWEGQENTGELFF. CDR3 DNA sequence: TGTGCCACCTGTTGGGAGGGACAGGAGAACACCGGGGAGCTGTTTTTT.

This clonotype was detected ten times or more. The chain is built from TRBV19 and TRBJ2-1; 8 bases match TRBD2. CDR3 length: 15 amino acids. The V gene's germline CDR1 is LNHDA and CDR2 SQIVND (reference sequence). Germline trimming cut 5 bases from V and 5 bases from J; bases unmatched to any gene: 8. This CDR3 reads CASSVSGSPHNEQFF. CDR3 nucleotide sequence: TGTGCCAGTAGTGTCAGCGGGAGCCCCCACAATGAGCAGTTCTTC.

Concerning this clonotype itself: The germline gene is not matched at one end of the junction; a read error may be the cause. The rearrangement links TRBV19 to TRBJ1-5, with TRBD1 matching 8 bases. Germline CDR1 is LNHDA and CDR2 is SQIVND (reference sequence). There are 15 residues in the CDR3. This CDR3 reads CAGSVQQGVSPPQHF. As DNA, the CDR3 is TGTGCCGGTAGTGTCCAACAGGGGGTATCACCGCCCCAGCATTTT.

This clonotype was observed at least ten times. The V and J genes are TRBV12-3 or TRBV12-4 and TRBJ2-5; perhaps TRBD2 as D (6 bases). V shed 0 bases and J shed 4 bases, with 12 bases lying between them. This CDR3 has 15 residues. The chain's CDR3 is CASSLAGGEGETQYF. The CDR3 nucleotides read TGTGCCAGCAGTTTAGCGGGGGGAGAGGGAGAGACCCAGTACTTC.

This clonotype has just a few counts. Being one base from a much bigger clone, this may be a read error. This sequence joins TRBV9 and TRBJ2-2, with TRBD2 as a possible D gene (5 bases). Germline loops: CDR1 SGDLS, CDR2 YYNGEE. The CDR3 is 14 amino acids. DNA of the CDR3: TGTGCCAGCAGCGTCGCATTCAACACCGGGGAGCTGTTGTTT. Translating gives CASSVAFNTGELLF.

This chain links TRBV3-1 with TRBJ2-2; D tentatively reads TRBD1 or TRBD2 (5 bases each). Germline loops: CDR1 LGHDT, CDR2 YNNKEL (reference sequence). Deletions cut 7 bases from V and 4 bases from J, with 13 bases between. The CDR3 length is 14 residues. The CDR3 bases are TGTGCCAGCACCCGAATTGGGGGCACCGGGGAGCTGTTTTTT. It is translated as CASTRIGGTGELFF.

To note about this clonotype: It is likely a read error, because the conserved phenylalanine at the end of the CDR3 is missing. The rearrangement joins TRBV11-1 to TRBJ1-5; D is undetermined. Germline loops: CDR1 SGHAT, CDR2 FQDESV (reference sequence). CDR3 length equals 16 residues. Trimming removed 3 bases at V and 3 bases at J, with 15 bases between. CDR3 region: CASSLGREGFNQPQHS. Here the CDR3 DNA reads TGTGCCAGCAGCTTGGGGAGGGAGGGTTTCAATCAGCCCCAGCATTCT.

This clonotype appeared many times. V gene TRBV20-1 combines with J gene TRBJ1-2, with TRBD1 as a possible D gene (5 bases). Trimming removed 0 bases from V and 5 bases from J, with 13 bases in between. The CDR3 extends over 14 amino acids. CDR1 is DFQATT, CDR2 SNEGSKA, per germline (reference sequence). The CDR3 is CSARDGAGPYGYTF. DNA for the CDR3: TGCAGTGCTAGAGATGGGGCAGGGCCATATGGCTACACCTTC.

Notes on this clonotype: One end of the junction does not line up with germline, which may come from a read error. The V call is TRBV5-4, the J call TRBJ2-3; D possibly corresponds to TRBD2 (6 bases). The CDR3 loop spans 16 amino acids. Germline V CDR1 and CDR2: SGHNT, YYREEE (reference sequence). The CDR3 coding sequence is TGTGCCAGCGGCTTGGAGGGACTCCCTAGCACAGATACGCAGTATTTT. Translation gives CASGLEGLPSTDTQYF.

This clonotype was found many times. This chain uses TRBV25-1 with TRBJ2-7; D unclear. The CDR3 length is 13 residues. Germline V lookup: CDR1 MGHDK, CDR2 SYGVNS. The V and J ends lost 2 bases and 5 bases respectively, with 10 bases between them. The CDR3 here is CASSETDVNEQYF. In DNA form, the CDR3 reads TGTGCCAGCAGTGAAACAGACGTCAACGAGCAGTACTTC.

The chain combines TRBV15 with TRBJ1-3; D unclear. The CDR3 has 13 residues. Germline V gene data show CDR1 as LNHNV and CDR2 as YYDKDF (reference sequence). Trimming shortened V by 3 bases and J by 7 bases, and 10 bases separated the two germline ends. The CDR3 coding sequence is TGTGCCACCAGCAGCCAAGCTGTCAACACCATATATTTT. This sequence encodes CATSSQAVNTIYF.

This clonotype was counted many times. The CDR3 sequence is CATSAARDFGELFF. The CDR3 DNA follows: TGTGCCACCAGTGCCGCAAGGGATTTCGGGGAGCTGTTTTTT. The chain employs TRBV24-1 and TRBJ2-2; D not resolved. From germline, CDR1 is KGHDR and CDR2 SFDVKD. The V end lost 5 bases, the J end lost 7 bases, and 13 bases lay between the germline ends. The CDR3 spans 14 residues.

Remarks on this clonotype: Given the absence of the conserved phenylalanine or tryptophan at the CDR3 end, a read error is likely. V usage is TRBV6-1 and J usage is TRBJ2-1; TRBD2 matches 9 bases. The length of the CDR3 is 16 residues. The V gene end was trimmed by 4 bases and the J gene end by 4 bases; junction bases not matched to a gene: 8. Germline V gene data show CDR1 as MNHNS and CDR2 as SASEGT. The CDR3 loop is CASSAEAGGIYNEQFS. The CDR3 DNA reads TGTGCCAGCAGTGCCGAAGCGGGGGGAATATACAATGAGCAGTTCTCC.

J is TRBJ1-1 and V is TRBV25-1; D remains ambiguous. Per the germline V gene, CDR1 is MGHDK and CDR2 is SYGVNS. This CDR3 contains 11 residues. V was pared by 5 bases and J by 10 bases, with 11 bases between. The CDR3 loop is CASSPRGLAFF. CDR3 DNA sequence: TGTGCCAGCAGTCCGCGAGGGCTAGCTTTCTTT.

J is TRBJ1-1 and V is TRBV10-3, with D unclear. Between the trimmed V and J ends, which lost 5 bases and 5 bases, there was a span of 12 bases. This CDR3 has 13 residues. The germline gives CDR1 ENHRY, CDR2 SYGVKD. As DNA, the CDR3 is TGTGCCATCAGTCTCGAGAGAGGGACTGAAGCTTTCTTT. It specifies CAISLERGTEAFF.

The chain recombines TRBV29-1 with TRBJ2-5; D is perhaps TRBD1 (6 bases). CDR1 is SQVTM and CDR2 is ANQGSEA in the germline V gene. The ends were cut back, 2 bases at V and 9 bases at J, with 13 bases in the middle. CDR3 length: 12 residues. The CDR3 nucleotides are TGCAGCGTTGAAACAGGGAGTGGGTCCCAGTACTTC. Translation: CSVETGSGSQYF.